This entry lists 30 T cell receptor delta chains sequenced from one sample in a study of γδ T cells in repeated Plasmodium falciparum infection. TCRdb ran CATT on the multiplex PCR reads. The sample contains approximately 93,000 delta-chain clones, less than 1% of which appear only once. Bulk repertoires came from Vgamma9/Vdelta2+ or Vdelta2-negative gammadelta T cells flow-sorted from PBMC. Material: gamma-delta T cells from blood. The receptor source for this set is a pool of human donors (malaria-infected and uninfected, not separated).

With regard to this clone: A far larger clone is a single base away, which makes a read error likely. Other nucleotide sequences in the sample specify the same CDR3. This rearrangement joins TRDV2 to TRDJ3, with TRDD3 matching over 10 bases. The J gene comes from matching the DNA to germline here; TCRdb lacks it. The germline CDR1 and CDR2 sequences are GEAIGNYY and EKD. The CDR3 is 24 residues long. J gave up 1 base and V 1 base, and 21 bases lay outside the gene matches. CDR3 loop: CACDTLVLGDENPHASWDTRQMFF. As DNA, the CDR3 is TGTGCCTGTGACACTCTCGTACTGGGGGATGAGAATCCCCACGCGTCCTGGGACACCCGACAGATGTTTTTC.

Turning to this clone: TCRdb pairs this DNA with a much larger clone's protein that differs at residue 5, likely a read error; the protein shown was translated from the DNA. The chain has TRDV1 and TRDJ1, with 8 bases aligning to TRDD3. TCRdb offers no J gene call, so here the DNA was matched to germline to obtain one. Germline V gene sequence: CDR1 TSWWSYY, CDR2 QGS. V was pared by 2 bases and J by 0 bases, with 23 bases of the junction left unmatched. The CDR3 has 22 residues. Here the CDR3 reads CALGEGRFLAGGDTGYTDKLIF. The CDR3 DNA follows: TGTGCTCTTGGGGAAGGGCGGTTCCTAGCGGGTGGGGATACCGGGTACACCGATAAACTCATCTTT.

The chain has TRDV2 and TRDJ2; D perhaps matches TRDD3 (6 bases). TCRdb records no J gene; here it was assigned by comparing the DNA to germline. There are 18 residues in the CDR3. With 3 bases removed from V and 7 bases from J, the gap between germline ends came to 26 bases. The germline V gene has CDR1 GEAIGNYY and CDR2 EKD. The CDR3 is CACDLVLGDPSRKAQLFF. The CDR3 DNA reads as TGTGCCTGTGACCTGGTACTGGGTGACCCAAGTAGGAAAGCACAACTCTTCTTT.

This clone was counted many times. This DNA's translation and the protein TCRdb lists, from a much larger clone, do not match at residue 6, likely due to a read error; the protein shown is translated from the DNA. The chain joins TRDV1 to TRDJ1; 10 bases are a match to TRDD3. The J gene comes from matching the DNA to germline here; TCRdb lacks it. J was trimmed by 0 bases and V by 5 bases; bases with no gene match: 12. The V gene's germline CDR1 is TSWWSYY and CDR2 QGS. The CDR3 is 18 amino acids. In DNA form, the CDR3 reads TGTGCTCTTGGGACCCTCCTGGGGGATAAGTATAACACCGATAAACTCATCTTT. Translating gives CALGTLLGDKYNTDKLIF.

Remarks on this clone: TCRdb's protein for this DNA is that of a much larger clone and differs from the translation at residue 7, likely a read error; the protein shown is the DNA translation. This chain uses TRDV1 with TRDJ1, with 13 positions matching TRDD3. The length of the CDR3 is 18 residues. The ends lost 2 bases at V and 3 bases at J; junction bases unmatched: 9. Per the germline V gene, CDR1 is TSWWSYY and CDR2 is QGS. DNA of the CDR3: TGTGCTCTTGGGGAATCAAGTAAACTGGGGGATACGTCCGATAAACTCATCTTT. It yields the protein CALGESSKLGDTSDKLIF.

Concerning this clone itself: Since a far larger clone is one base different, this is likely a read error. Within the sample, other DNA sequences also encode this same CDR3. This sequence joins TRDV1 and TRDJ1; D not certain. TCRdb gives no J gene; it was assigned here by matching the DNA to germline. Germline V gene sequence: CDR1 TSWWSYY, CDR2 QGS. The CDR3 spans 15 residues. Trimming shortened V by 1 base and J by 4 bases, and 13 bases separated the two germline ends. CDR3 bases: TGTGCTCTTGGGGAACCGTGGGACACGCGCGATAAACTCATCTTT. Translating gives CALGEPWDTRDKLIF.

A remark on this clone: This likely traces to a read error, being one base from a far larger clone. Other DNA variants within this sample encode the same CDR3. The V gene reported is TRDV2; the J gene is uncalled; the D call TRDD3 from the table was never checked on the DNA. The CDR3 is 16 amino acids. Germline CDR1 reads GEAIGNYY; CDR2 reads EKD. DNA of the CDR3: TGTGCCTGTGACACCGTGGGGGATACGGAGCCCGATAAACTCATCTTC. Its protein product is CACDTVGDTEPDKLIF.

This clone was counted between two and nine times. A far larger clone is a single base away, which makes a read error likely. Other DNA sequences within the sample encode an identical CDR3. The rearrangement links TRDV2 to TRDJ1; 7 bases map to TRDD3. Matching the DNA to germline supplied the J gene, which TCRdb does not give. The CDR3 length is 18 residues. The V gene end was trimmed by 1 base and the J gene end by 4 bases; junction bases not matched to a gene: 17. From germline, CDR1 is GEAIGNYY and CDR2 EKD. The CDR3 protein is CACDTIGGVKKEIDKLIF. DNA for the CDR3: TGTGCCTGTGACACAATTGGGGGAGTCAAAAAAGAAATCGATAAACTCATCTTT.

As for this clone: Translating this DNA gives a protein that differs at residue 10 from the TCRdb one, which belongs to a much larger clone; a read error is likely, and the protein shown is this translation. The gene calls are TRDV2 and TRDJ1, with D possibly being TRDD3 (6 bases). Here the J gene came from matching the DNA to germline, since TCRdb omits it. V lost 0 bases and J lost 1, with 14 bases in between. This CDR3 is built from 16 residues. Per the germline V gene, CDR1 is GEAIGNYY and CDR2 is EKD. CDR3 sequence reads: CACDTVGGSCTDKLIF. The DNA of the CDR3 is TGTGCCTGTGACACCGTTGGGGGTTCTTGCACCGATAAACTCATCTTT.

This clone was recorded a few times. A far larger clone lies a single base away; this is likely a read error. Other DNA sequences of this sample code for an identical CDR3. This sequence joins TRDV1 and TRDJ1; the D is unclear. TCRdb gives no J gene; it was assigned here by matching the DNA to germline. This CDR3 comprises 16 residues. Deletions cut 3 bases from V and 5 bases from J, with 19 bases between. Germline loops: CDR1 TSWWSYY, CDR2 QGS. CDR3 nucleotide sequence: TGTGCTCTTGGGGACAAGGTACTGATCCCGTCTGATAAACTCATCTTT. As protein: CALGDKVLIPSDKLIF.

As regards this clone: The translation of this DNA and the TCRdb protein of a much larger clone differ at residue 9, probably owing to a read error; the protein shown here is translated from the DNA. The V gene is TRDV2, the J gene TRDJ2, with a possible D match to TRDD2 (6 bases). Germline V gene sequence: CDR1 GEAIGNYY, CDR2 EKD. Between the trimmed V and J ends, which lost 0 bases and 7 bases, there was a span of 35 bases. This CDR3 contains 22 residues. DNA of the CDR3: TGTGCCTGTGACACCGTTTCCCCTTCCATTCCGGATAAAGGGACTGGCCAAGCACAACTCTTCTTT. The encoded protein is CACDTVSPSIPDKGTGQAQLFF.

This clone was counted only a few times. This likely came from a read error, as a far larger clone is one base away. The sample holds other DNA sequences that translate to the same CDR3. This chain uses TRDV1 with TRDJ1, with TRDD3 matching over 10 bases. The J gene is not listed in TCRdb, so it was assigned here from a DNA match to germline. CDR1 and CDR2 (germline): TSWWSYY, QGS. This CDR3 is 18 amino acids long. The V gene end was trimmed by 4 bases and the J gene end by 1 base; junction bases not matched to a gene: 12. The CDR3 reads CALGVPLGGIRFTDKLIF. The CDR3 coding sequence is TGTGCTCTTGGGGTCCCACTCGGGGGGATACGGTTCACCGATAAACTCATCTTT.

To note about this clone: The translation of this DNA and the TCRdb protein of a much larger clone differ at residue 6, probably owing to a read error; the protein shown here is translated from the DNA. This chain joins TRDV2 and TRDJ1; D might be TRDD3 (5 bases). TCRdb is silent on the J gene; assignment here came from matching the DNA to germline. CDR3 length: 16 residues. V lost 0 bases to trimming and J lost 0 bases, with 13 bases between them. Germline values: CDR1 GEAIGNYY, CDR2 EKD. The chain's CDR3 is CACDTAGRGYTDKLIF. The CDR3 DNA follows: TGTGCCTGTGACACCGCGGGGAGGGGGTACACCGATAAACTCATCTTT.

On this clone itself: TCRdb's entry gives the protein of a much larger clone, which mismatches this DNA's translation at residue 14, likely from a read error; the protein reported here is translated from the DNA. This chain joins TRDV1 and TRDJ1, with 10 positions matching TRDD3. The CDR3 runs 20 residues. Looked up from germline, CDR1 is TSWWSYY and CDR2 is QGS. V lost 3 bases, J lost 1 base, and 17 bases stayed unmatched. The CDR3 here is CALGDTFPSGGIRRTDKLIF. The CDR3 DNA is TGTGCTCTTGGGGACACCTTCCCTTCCGGGGGGATACGGCGCACCGATAAACTCATCTTT.

Comments on this clone: The protein TCRdb gives is from a much larger clone and does not agree with this DNA's translation at residue 14, likely a read error; the protein shown here comes from the DNA. The chain uses TRDV2 and TRDJ1; 7 bases agree with TRDD3. TCRdb offers no J gene call, so here the DNA was matched to germline to obtain one. This CDR3 is built from 18 residues. Germline-derived CDR1 and CDR2 are GEAIGNYY and EKD. Written as DNA, the CDR3 is TGTGCCTGTGACACGATGGAAGGGGGATCCCCGTACACCAATAAACTCATCTTT. Protein product: CACDTMEGGSPYTNKLIF.

About this clone itself: Only one base separates this from a far larger clonotype, so it likely reflects a read error. Other DNA sequences in this sample translate to the same CDR3. The chain couples TRDV2 to TRDJ1; D is possibly TRDD2 (8 bases). Here the J gene came from matching the DNA to germline, since TCRdb omits it. The V gene's germline CDR1 is GEAIGNYY and CDR2 EKD. This CDR3 contains 18 residues. Written as DNA, the CDR3 is TGCGCCTGTGACCCGAGCCTTCCTAGCCGTGCTGGGGGTTATAAACTCATCTTT. Amino acids: CACDPSLPSRAGGYKLIF.

In this sample, this clone turned up a few times. A far larger clone is just one base off, so this is likely a read error. Other nucleotide sequences from this sample produce the same CDR3. V is TRDV2 and J is TRDJ1; D perhaps matches TRDD2 (7 bases). Here the J gene came from matching the DNA to germline, since TCRdb omits it. Deletions cut 1 base from V and 0 bases from J, with 35 bases between. The CDR3 extends over 23 amino acids. Germline-derived CDR1 and CDR2 are GEAIGNYY and EKD. CDR3 sequence (DNA): TGTGCCTGTGACACGATTCGGGGCTCTTCCTATGAGCAGGGGGAACTACACACCGATAAACTCATCTTT. Encoded protein: CACDTIRGSSYEQGELHTDKLIF.

Details on this clone: Since a far larger clone is one base different, this is likely a read error. This sample also contains other DNA sequences that code for the same CDR3. V and J are TRDV1 and TRDJ1, with 7 bases identical to TRDD3. TCRdb gives no J gene; it was assigned here by matching the DNA to germline. Germline CDR1 TSWWSYY, CDR2 QGS. V lost 3 bases to trimming and J lost 0 bases; unmatched junction nucleotides: 16. The CDR3 contains 19 residues. The CDR3 protein is CALGELVSSVLGYTDKLIF. The CDR3 nucleotides are TGTGCTCTTGGGGAGCTAGTCTCCTCTGTACTGGGGTACACCGATAAACTCATCTTT.

This clone has a handful of counts. TCRdb has a much larger clone's protein, which differs at residue 23 from the translation of this DNA, likely because of a read error; what is shown is the protein translated from the DNA. J gene calling gave no result, while the V gene is TRDV1; the table's D call, TRDD3, has no DNA check behind it. CDR3 length equals 25 residues. CDR1 TSWWSYY and CDR2 QGS come from the germline V gene. The CDR3 is CALGDLRPSRTYWGSPRVNTDKRIF. The CDR3 coding sequence is TGTGCTCTTGGGGACCTACGGCCTTCCCGAACCTACTGGGGGTCTCCCCGCGTGAACACCGATAAACGCATCTTT.

This clone came up a few times. With a far larger clone one base away, a read error is the likely cause. Other DNA sequences in this specimen translate into the identical CDR3. Written as DNA, the CDR3 is TGTGCCTGTGACGCCCTACTGGGGGGGACCGATAAACTCATCTTT. The encoded protein is CACDALLGGTDKLIF. The gene calls are TRDV2 and TRDJ1; TRDD3 matches 8 bases. This CDR3 has 15 residues. Looked up from germline, CDR1 is GEAIGNYY and CDR2 is EKD. V lost 3 bases and J lost 2; bases outside the gene matches: 7.

Notes on this clone: TCRdb's protein, taken from a much larger clone, differs from this DNA's translation at residue 5, likely owing to a read error; the protein displayed comes from the DNA. The rearrangement joins TRDV2 to TRDJ1; TRDD3 agrees at 9 bases. The CDR3 has 17 amino acids. Germline CDR1 reads GEAIGNYY; CDR2 reads EKD. Trimming removed 3 bases from V and 0 bases from J; junction bases left unmatched: 10. This CDR3 is CACDSRQLGEYTDKLIF. CDR3 coding DNA: TGTGCCTGTGACTCCAGGCAACTGGGGGAATACACCGATAAACTCATCTTT.

Concerning this clone itself: TCRdb's listed protein matches a much larger clone and diverges from this DNA's translation at residue 9, likely through a read error; the protein shown comes from the DNA. The rearrangement uses TRDV2 and TRDJ1; TRDD3 matches 7 bases. TCRdb supplies no J gene; here it was assigned by aligning the nucleotide sequence to germline. CDR3 length equals 18 residues. CDR1 is GEAIGNYY, CDR2 EKD, per germline. The V and J ends lost 3 bases and 0 bases, in that order; junction bases with no gene match: 15. Written as DNA, the CDR3 is TGTGCCTGTGACCCTTTGACTGGGGTATACTCTGACACCGATAAACTCATCTTT. As protein: CACDPLTGVYSDTDKLIF.

The table lists this clone with a few counts. One base away lies a much larger clone, so this may be a sequencing read error. Other DNA sequences from this sample encode an identical CDR3 as well. The chain employs TRDV1 and TRDJ1; TRDD2 might be the D (6 bases). This CDR3 contains 20 residues. Germline CDR1 and CDR2: TSWWSYY and QGS. The germline V and J ends were trimmed by 0 bases and 6 bases, with 29 bases remaining between them. The CDR3 protein is CALGELPLPPYGGPFHKLIF. The DNA of the CDR3 is TGTGCTCTTGGGGAACTACCTCTTCCTCCCTACGGGGGCCCATTTCATAAACTCATCTTT.

As to this clone: The amino acid sequence in TCRdb belongs to a much larger clone and departs from this DNA's translation at residue 16, likely a sequencing read error; the sequence shown is translated from the DNA. This chain joins TRDV1 and TRDJ1; D may be TRDD3 (6 bases). The CDR3 spans 20 residues. From germline, CDR1 is TSWWSYY and CDR2 QGS. The CDR3 region is CALGGPVLGWGKWCTGKLIF. DNA of the CDR3: TGTGCTCTTGGGGGGCCTGTCCTTGGCTGGGGAAAATGGTGCACCGGTAAACTCATCTTT.

The table lists this clone with many counts. The likely explanation is a read error, given a far larger clone one base away. This chain's CDR3 is CAPGELWGTRYGTDKLIF. In nucleotides, the CDR3 is TGTGCTCCTGGGGAACTCTGGGGGACCCGTTACGGAACCGATAAACTCATCTTT. The genes are TRDV1 and TRDJ1; 8 nucleotides line up with TRDD3. Germline V CDR1 and CDR2: TSWWSYY, QGS. The CDR3 contains 18 residues.

This clone was seen only a few times. The mismatch at residue 19 between this DNA's translation and the TCRdb protein of a much larger clone likely reflects a read error; the protein shown is translated from the DNA. The chain uses TRDV1 and TRDJ1; 12 bases are shared with TRDD3. This CDR3 is built from 23 residues. The V gene's germline CDR1 is TSWWSYY and CDR2 QGS. The CDR3 is CALGELWPDWGIQVRTYTGKLIF. The CDR3 DNA is TGTGCTCTTGGGGAACTTTGGCCCGACTGGGGGATACAGGTCCGCACTTACACCGGTAAACTCATCTTT.

As to this clone: A read error likely explains why the TCRdb protein, taken from a much larger clone, differs from this DNA's translation at residue 10; the protein shown is translated from the DNA. V usage is TRDV2 and J usage is TRDJ1; TRDD3 is a possible D gene (5 bases). TCRdb carries no J gene annotation; the J gene was assigned here by matching the DNA with germline. The CDR3 has 16 residues. V lost 2 bases and J 0 bases, leaving 15 bases between the germline ends. Germline V gene data show CDR1 as GEAIGNYY and CDR2 as EKD. The CDR3 DNA sequence: TGTGCCTGTGACATTATGGCGGGGGCGGACACCGATAAACTCATCTTT. The encoded protein is CACDIMAGADTDKLIF.

This clone was observed a few times. A far larger clone lies a single base away; this is likely a read error. Different DNA sequences within this sample yield the same CDR3. The genes are TRDV1 and TRDJ1; 11 nucleotides match TRDD3. The V segment lost 5 bases and the J segment 1 base; nucleotides outside the gene matches: 12. The CDR3 contains 18 residues. CDR1 is TSWWSYY, CDR2 QGS, per germline. The CDR3 DNA reads as TGTGCTCTTGGGCTCCTACGGCTGGGGGATACAATCACCGATAAACTCATCTTT. Translated: CALGLLRLGDTITDKLIF.

A note on this clone: A far bigger clonotype differs at one base, so this is likely a read error. The sample contains more than one DNA sequence encoding this CDR3. This chain links TRDV1 with TRDJ1; the match to TRDD2 covers 7 bases. Assignment of the J gene here rests on matching the DNA to germline, because TCRdb gives none. Germline loops: CDR1 TSWWSYY, CDR2 QGS. This CDR3 spans 17 amino acids. The V and J ends lost 5 bases and 4 bases, in that order; junction bases with no gene match: 16. CDR3 residues: CALGLFPTGRTNDKLIF. CDR3 bases: TGTGCTCTTGGGCTGTTTCCTACAGGGCGTACGAACGATAAACTCATCTTT.

As concerns this clone: One base separates it from a far larger clone, so it is likely a read error. Within the sample, other DNA sequences also encode this same CDR3. This chain links TRDV2 with TRDJ1, with a tentative D call TRDD3 (6 bases). V lost 7 bases, J lost 4 bases, and 24 bases lay in between. Germline-derived CDR1 and CDR2 are GEAIGNYY and EKD. The CDR3 runs 16 residues. The CDR3 DNA is TGTGCCTGCGACGGCCTGCTGGGAGGATACCGCGATAAACTCATCTTT. This translates into CACDGLLGGYRDKLIF.